Presented here are 10 T cell receptor beta chains from one specimen sequenced in a study of a mutant IDH1 vaccine in newly diagnosed glioma. Assay used: immunoSEQ multiplex PCR; TCRdb lists only in-frame clones, some missing. The repertoire consists of tens of thousands of clones, with roughly 90% occurring once and the leading ten covering more than 15%. Time point defined: week 5, during vaccination. The investigators gave 300 ug of mutant IDH1 20-mer peptide in each vaccine dose, together with topical imiquimod. Their specific antigens are unknown. The specimen comprised PBMCs, sampled from a glioma patient whose treatment included an IDH1 peptide vaccine. These receptors were taken from a man aged 18 to 30 with glioma.

The chain joins TRBV4-2 to TRBJ2-7; 8 nucleotides align to TRBD2. The CDR3 runs 16 residues. Germline loops: CDR1 LGHNA, CDR2 YNFKEQ. The ends lost 0 bases at V and 6 bases at J; junction bases unmatched: 10. The CDR3 DNA reads TGTGCCAGCAGCCAAGAATGGCGGGAGGAGGGGGGCGAGCAGTACTTC. Translating gives CASSQEWREEGGEQYF.

The chain uses TRBV9 and TRBJ1-2; unclear D gene. Deletions cut 0 bases from V and 0 bases from J, with 3 bases between. The CDR3 sequence is 13 residues long. Germline V gene lookup returns CDR1 SGDLS and CDR2 YYNGEE. CDR3 coding DNA: TGTGCCAGCAGCGTAGGGCCTAACTATGGCTACACCTTC. Amino acids: CASSVGPNYGYTF. The whole variable domain, remainder taken from reference TRBV9 and TRBJ1-2, is DSGVTQTPKHLITATGQRVTLRCSPRSGDLSVYWYQQSLDQGLQFLIQYYNGEERAKGNILERFSAQQFPDLHSELNLSSLELGDSALYFCASSVGPNYGYTFGSGTRLTVV.

V and J are TRBV6-1 and TRBJ1-1; unclear D gene. V was pared by 3 bases and J by 4 bases, with 9 bases between. The CDR3 has 13 residues. Germline V CDR1 and CDR2: MNHNS, SASEGT. CDR3 bases: TGTGCCAGCAGTGACCCCGGGCGCACTGAAGCTTTCTTT. It specifies CASSDPGRTEAFF.

The chain has TRBV18 and TRBJ1-3; no clear D. V lost 2 bases and J lost 4, with 9 bases in between. Germline V gives CDR1 KGHSH, CDR2 LQKENI. CDR3 length: 14 residues. The CDR3 region has the DNA TGTGCCAGCTCACCAGGGATAGCGGGAAACACCATATATTTT. It translates to CASSPGIAGNTIYF.

In nucleotides, the CDR3 is TGCAGCGTTTCCAGGGGGAGCACTGAAGCTTTCTTT. Protein product: CSVSRGSTEAFF. The chain joins TRBV29-1 to TRBJ1-1; 7 bases line up with TRBD1. The CDR3 is 12 amino acids. CDR1 SQVTM and CDR2 ANQGSEA come from the germline V gene. The V and J ends lost 5 bases and 4 bases, in that order; junction bases with no gene match: 4.

This rearrangement joins TRBV4-2 to TRBJ1-2; D possibly corresponds to TRBD1 (5 bases). V dropped 3 bases and J dropped 0 bases, with 11 bases sitting between them. The germline V gene encodes CDR1 LGHNA and CDR2 YNFKEQ. The CDR3 is 15 amino acids. In DNA, the CDR3 is TGTGCCAGCAGCCAGAGGGGCAGCCCTAACTATGGCTACACCTTC. Translated: CASSQRGSPNYGYTF.

The CDR3 reads CASSQRGGAEAFF. CDR3 nucleotides: TGCGCCAGCAGCCAACGTGGAGGGGCTGAAGCTTTCTTT. J is TRBJ1-1 and V is TRBV4-3; D perhaps matches TRBD1 (5 bases). The germline gives CDR1 LGHNA, CDR2 YSLEER. V was cut by 2 bases and J by 6 bases, with 10 bases left in between. The CDR3 has 13 amino acids.

This clone was detected once. The rearrangement links TRBV6-1 to TRBJ1-1, with TRBD1 as a possible D gene (6 bases). Germline V gene sequence: CDR1 MNHNS, CDR2 SASEGT. Trimming removed 5 bases at V and 1 base at J, with 8 bases between. The CDR3 length is 13 residues. The CDR3 is CASSWGQNTEAFF. The CDR3 DNA sequence: TGTGCCAGCAGTTGGGGACAGAACACTGAAGCTTTCTTT.

The chain recombines TRBV28 with TRBJ2-1; 9 bases are a match to TRBD1. CDR1 and CDR2 (germline): MDHEN, SYDVKM. V shed 6 bases and J 4 bases; nucleotides not matched to a gene: 7. The length of the CDR3 is 15 residues. The CDR3 nucleotides read TGTGCCAGCAGCCAGGACAGGGGAGGTTACAATGAGCAGTTCTTC. Protein sequence: CASSQDRGGYNEQFF.

The V and J genes are TRBV6-1 and TRBJ2-7, with 13 bases that match TRBD2. Germline CDR1 and CDR2: MNHNS and SASEGT. V shed 4 bases, J shed 6 bases, and the junction held 3 bases outside the gene matches. This CDR3 comprises 14 residues. In DNA, the CDR3 is TGTGCCAGCAGTGTACTAGCGGGAGGGCTCGAGCAGTACTTC. Its translation is CASSVLAGGLEQYF.